This T cell receptor (beta chain) was documented in a study of cytomegalovirus exposure and HLA in healthy donors (dated by TCRdb to between 2016 and 2019). With respect to the entire study: An earlier analysis of about 530 of the donors reported over 250 Gb of sequence data and 100 million to 120 million unique TCR beta sequences obtained from roughly 180 million T cells. About 300 gigabases of sequencing data and roughly 90 million unique TCR sequences were included in an early release covering under 650 HLA-typed donors. The genetic ancestry cluster associated with self-reported Caucasian donors included about 81% of the approximately 430 genotyped donors. The study aimed to test whether signatures of past pathogen exposure could be identified by cataloging public T cell receptors. The T cell repertoires of around 730 subjects were profiled by immunosequencing and related to cytomegalovirus serostatus. Besides the first cohort of more than 650 subjects, a separate validation cohort made up of some 110 different subjects was used. To predict cytomegalovirus infection status, the study brought together high-throughput TCR immunosequencing, statistical association of individual TCRs with disease status, and machine learning. To study patterns of TCR occurrence, a later analysis re-analyzed previously published TCR beta repertoires from 650 to 750 donors and added high-resolution HLA genotyping. In the later analysis, no new phenotypic data were used to find candidate immune exposures; instead, reliance was placed on TCR beta sequences and their occurrence across donors. To decide whether each TCR beta V gene segment behaved as functional or pseudogenic, an earlier analysis of some 540 of the donors relied on high-throughput TCR beta sequencing. Donor age, sex, ethnicity and CMV serostatus were compiled together with the repertoire data. A later genetic analysis took genome-wide SNP genotypes for about three fifths of the roughly 670 donors and used that subset as a discovery cohort. Every discovery cohort repertoire had been produced on one sequencing platform. HLA typing included class I and class II loci at four-digit resolution. Typing coverage varied by locus: roughly 620-630 donors for A, B, C, DRB1 and DQB1; 500 to 550 for DQA1; about 570 for DPA1; about 450 for DPB1. Five DR-DQ haplotypes were handled as single units for association and clustering because linkage in the cohort was strong. Among about 400 genotyped donors of the cohort, an average of roughly 230,000 unique TCR beta nucleotide sequences was sequenced per donor, of which roughly 18% were non-productive.

The CDR3 spans 13 residues, from the cysteine through the phenylalanine. Kept here is only the CDR3 DNA, which spans 39 bases and is read in frame from base 1. Between the V and J ends, shortened by 4 bases and 5 bases respectively, the junction contains 11 bases. Via the germline V gene, CDR1 is MNHEY and CDR2 SVGAGI. The cohort consisted of 670 or so healthy bone marrow donors. All cohort members were sampled while nominally healthy, although unrecorded immune exposures were likely present. The donor was CMV seronegative and belonged to the group of around 350 seronegative cohort members. Every donor gave a peripheral blood sample, and the peripheral blood mononuclear cells from that sample were used for TCR beta sequencing. The Qiagen DNeasy Blood Extraction Kit was used to extract genomic DNA from the blood cell samples. What the authors observed across the whole study: Specific HLA alleles were associated with over 15,000 TCR beta sequences at a false discovery rate of 0.05 in a later analysis. The classifier was reported to diagnose cytomegalovirus status with high specificity and sensitivity in both the original cohort and the validation cohort. A later analysis found that TCR association rates varied across HLA loci, with DRB1 alleles showing the most associated TCRs and HLA-C alleles the fewest. Because HLA typing was unavailable for some donors at each locus, only the typed subset was used in association tests. Several of the top co-occurrence clusters appeared to be linked to parvovirus B19, influenza, CMV and Epstein-Barr virus, according to a later analysis. Correlated functional status among segregating V segments might reflect linkage disequilibrium, but an unknown experimental factor could not be ruled out. A further reported finding was that TCR beta sequences accurately predicted the HLA-A and HLA-B alleles for most subjects in the first cohort. A later analysis found that HLA-associated TCR beta chains were more clonally expanded and had lower generation probabilities than equally common non-associated chains. The only immune exposure information available for the cohort was CMV serostatus. A cluster of highly shared sequence variants was judged likely to be a technical artifact of the sequencing pipeline. In this cohort, only TCR beta chains were sequenced, and detectable features were limited by the absence of alpha or paired-chain data. According to a later genetic analysis, donors in an Asian-associated ancestry cluster had fewer N-insertions in productive TCRs than the approximately 690-donor mean. When HLA alleles, especially DR and DQ, strongly co-occurred, attributing TCR associations to individual alleles was difficult. It was suggested by the authors that the approach could potentially be generalized to other disease states and immunological phenotypes. A later analysis found that most CMV-associated TCR beta chains appeared HLA-restricted, with HLA associations seemingly driven largely by CMV exposure. Presence/absence analyses assumed roughly uniform sequencing depth across donors, an assumption that may not hold. The study listed 150 to 200 TCR beta chains as associated with cytomegalovirus. In an earlier analysis of 587 of the donors, most TCR beta V segments appeared in productive rearrangements about 87% or about 30% of the time, broadly matching IMGT annotations. A later genetic analysis associated a missense DCLRE1C variant with V-gene and J-gene trimming of TCR beta chains, and an independent cohort replicated the association. While some public TCRs were present in many individuals, most TCR sequences turned up only very rarely across donors. Because counts were too low, 15 to 20 rarely observed V segments, including chromosome 9 orphons, were left out of the earlier analysis of several hundred of the donors. Because the 87-base-pair reads could not distinguish some IMGT-functional V segments, including TRBV6-2 and TRBV6-3, those segments were excluded. Three of the identified cytomegalovirus-associated TCR beta chains were confirmed in vitro to be specific for cytomegalovirus antigens.

As regards this clone: The antigen it recognizes is unknown. Base qualities are not recorded, but no much larger clone differs from it by a single base.

The library was generated by the immunoSEQ multiplex PCR assay. The multiplex PCR relied on a mix of 60 forward primers for TCR Vbeta segments and 13 reverse primers for TCR Jbeta segments. Amplification of the CDR3 region of rearranged TCR beta genes was performed with a multiplex PCR assay on genomic DNA. Amplified TCR beta libraries were sequenced as 87-base-pair reads on the Illumina HiSeq System. Per the original workflow: A later analysis counted about 80 million unique TCR beta chains across the 666 repertoires, and about 10 million of these chains were shared by at least two donors. Raw reads were error-corrected and collapsed into unique sequences with a nearest-neighbor algorithm that merged closely related sequences to remove PCR and sequencing errors. Alignment of CDR3 sequences to IMGT reference sequences was used to assign V, D and J gene segments. For a sequence to be retained, a match of at least six nucleotides to both a V gene segment and a J gene segment was required. A rearrangement counted as productive if the CDR3 had no stop codons and remained in frame with V and J, and every other rearrangement counted as non-productive. Following IMGT convention, CDR3 was defined as the stretch from the second conserved V-encoded cysteine to the conserved J-encoded phenylalanine. In an earlier analysis of more than 550 of the donors, sequences lacking an unambiguous match to a single V gene segment were excluded. In an earlier analysis of 587 of the donors, a V segment was called functional when productive rearrangements were above 56.7%, and segregating when the standard deviation between donors exceeded 5%. A statistical classification framework was built for diagnosing cytomegalovirus status from the catalog of TCR beta chain sequences. In a later analysis, V and J genes were assigned by comparing TCR nucleotide sequences against IMGT/GENE-DB human TR gene sequences. In a later analysis, CDR3 sequences and most-parsimonious VDJ recombination scenarios were assigned using the TCRdist pipeline. In a later analysis, each TCR beta chain was defined by its CDR3 amino acid sequence together with its V-gene family, and reads lacking a unique V-gene family were excluded. A later analysis removed several hundred highly shared, low-generation-probability nucleotide sequences to deal with suspected cross-contamination and a sequencing artifact. In a later analysis, a clonal expansion index was calculated for each public chain from normalized within-repertoire ranks of inferred template counts. In a later analysis, generation probabilities were computed using a VDJ recombination model fitted to out-of-frame rearrangements, and the results were checked against IGoR. A later analysis scored TCR-TCR, TCR-HLA and TCR-CMV co-occurrence with hypergeometric tests, applying a repertoire-size bias correction to TCR pairs. A later analysis estimated false discovery rates by permuting HLA or CMV assignments 20 times. In a later analysis, co-occurring TCRs were grouped with DBSCAN, and TCRdist sequence similarity was added when clustering was performed within HLA-allele-positive subsets. Repertoires with fewer than 30,000 or more than 120,000 public chains, plus five repertoires with anomalous nucleotide sharing, were excluded from co-occurrence clustering. The immuneACCESS repertoire file appears here via TCRdb, limited to in-frame rearrangements. These files lack a portion of the clones; in checked studies, under half of the deficit traces to unresolved V genes, and the cause of the others is not known. That table furnishes V, J and clone size, whereas the DNA furnished D and trimming. The sample table holds about 57,000 clones, of which roughly 84% were seen once. 4.3% of the sample lies in the top ten.

Sequencing was done on a sample of PBMCs. The clonotype originates from a man under 40 in good health and CMV-seronegative. The V and J genes are TRBV6-5 and TRBJ2-5; TRBD1 is a possible D gene, resting on 6 matching bases. The CDR3 amino acid sequence is: CASSWTARETQYF. The nucleotide sequence reads TGTGCCAGCAGTTGGACAGCTAGGGAGACCCAGTACTTC.